This record concerns one TCR beta chain sequence. Germline values: CDR1 SGHRS, CDR2 YFSETQ. This CDR3 is built from 15 residues. V gave up 3 bases and J gave up 1 base; unmatched junction bases: 6. These data come from a study of cytomegalovirus exposure and HLA in healthy donors. Using immunoSEQ multiplex PCR, the repertoire was profiled, and TCRdb retains in-frame clones only, with some absent. Of 55,000 to 70,000 clones detected, roughly nine tenths appear once; the ten largest clones hold around 2.2%. The TCR was taken from a woman aged 25 to 45 in good health and CMV-seronegative. V usage is TRBV5-1 and J usage is TRBJ1-1, with 7 bases matching TRBD1. The specimen was PBMCs. The CDR3, as DNA: TGCGCCAGCAGCTACCGACAGGGAAGGAACACTGAAGCTTTCTTT. Translated, it gives CASSYRQGRNTEAFF.